The 9 T cell receptor delta chains below all came from one sample that was sequenced in a study of human gamma delta and Vdelta1 T cells. Their antigens are not known. With CATT, TCRdb re-called clones from the PCR reads. The sample lists some 13,000 delta-chain clones, about half occurring once. Sequenced sample: Vdelta1 gamma-delta T cells from blood grown in culture (DOT cells). Every receptor here comes from a human donor in good health.

This clone was seen more than once but under ten times. The genes are TRDV1 and TRDJ1, with D tentatively TRDD3 (6 bases). The germline V gene encodes CDR1 TSWWSYY and CDR2 QGS. V was pared by 0 bases and J by 10 bases, with 27 bases between. The CDR3 length is 18 residues. CDR3 DNA sequence: TGTGCTCTTGGGGAACTTTTAGCTACTTCAAGGGGGACCAGGGGACTCATCTTT. Residues: CALGELLATSRGTRGLIF.

This clone has just a few counts. This chain links TRDV1 with TRDJ1, with 9 nucleotides matching TRDD3. Germline V gene lookup returns CDR1 TSWWSYY and CDR2 QGS. The CDR3 runs 20 residues. J was trimmed by 5 bases and V by 2 bases; bases with no gene match: 21. CDR3 bases: TGTGCTCTTGGGGAAAGGGAATCCTCACCGAGGTGGGGATACGTGGATAAACTCATCTTT. Protein sequence: CALGERESSPRWGYVDKLIF.

This chain uses TRDV1 with TRDJ1; the D gene is possibly TRDD3 (5 bases). V lost 2 bases, J lost 0 bases, and 19 bases lay in between. The CDR3 totals 18 residues. Germline V gives CDR1 TSWWSYY, CDR2 QGS. As DNA, the CDR3 is TGTGCTCTTGGGGAAAGGGAGGGATCCCTGTCGTACACCGATAAACTCATCTTT. Protein sequence: CALGEREGSLSYTDKLIF.

This rearrangement joins TRDV1 to TRDJ1, with TRDD3 matching 9 bases. V shed 2 bases and J 7 bases; nucleotides not matched to a gene: 14. The CDR3 is 17 amino acids. Germline assignment: CDR1 TSWWSYY and CDR2 QGS. CDR3 nucleotides: TGTGCTCTTGGGGAAGTTTCCACGGGGATACGCGCTGGTAAACTCATCTTT. The encoded protein is CALGEVSTGIRAGKLIF.

This chain connects TRDV1 to TRDJ1; 9 bases are a match to TRDD2. The CDR3 is 21 residues long. V lost 2 bases, J lost 8 bases, and 27 bases stayed unmatched. Germline assignment: CDR1 TSWWSYY and CDR2 QGS. The CDR3 spells CALGELSPSYGISRPRNKLIF. The CDR3 DNA is TGTGCTCTTGGGGAATTGTCGCCTTCCTACGGGATATCCCGCCCTCGTAACAAACTCATCTTT.

Only a few counts were recorded for this clone. This rearrangement joins TRDV1 to TRDJ1; D is perhaps TRDD3 (6 bases). Germline lookup yields CDR1 TSWWSYY and CDR2 QGS. This CDR3 is 20 amino acids long. Between the trimmed V and J ends, which lost 2 bases and 0 bases, there was a span of 25 bases. The CDR3 sequence is CALGELLGASGELYTDKLIF. In nucleotides, the CDR3 is TGTGCTCTTGGGGAATTATTGGGCGCGTCGGGGGAACTTTACACCGATAAACTCATCTTT.

The genes are TRDV1 and TRDJ1, with D possibly being TRDD3 (6 bases). Trimming cost V 0 bases and J 1 base, with 15 bases left between them. Looked up from germline, CDR1 is TSWWSYY and CDR2 is QGS. The CDR3 consists of 17 residues. CDR3 sequence (DNA): TGTGCTCTTGGGGAACTCGAGGGGATGAGAATCACCGATAAACTCATCTTT. Amino acid sequence: CALGELEGMRITDKLIF.

This sequence joins TRDV1 and TRDJ1; 8 nucleotides agree with TRDD3. The CDR3 loop spans 23 amino acids. Germline V gene data show CDR1 as TSWWSYY and CDR2 as QGS. V lost 0 bases and J lost 0; bases outside the gene matches: 24. The chain's CDR3 is CALGELILNWGSYHGSNTDKLIF. The CDR3 region has the DNA TGTGCTCTTGGGGAACTAATCCTCAACTGGGGGTCCTACCATGGGTCCAACACCGATAAACTCATCTTT.

This clone was observed a few times. This chain links TRDV1 with TRDJ1; the D gene is possibly TRDD3 (6 bases). Trimming shortened V by 7 bases and J by 0 bases, and 24 bases separated the two germline ends. The CDR3 has 18 amino acids. The germline CDR1 and CDR2 sequences are TSWWSYY and QGS. CDR3 amino acids: CALDAFPLGRPDTDKLIF. The CDR3 bases are TGTGCTCTTGATGCCTTTCCCCTGGGGAGGCCCGACACCGATAAACTCATCTTT.